This T cell receptor (beta chain) was observed in a study of tumor-infiltrating lymphocytes in primary liver carcinoma. Study as a whole: Samples yielded about 3.5 to 7.5 million productive TCRbeta reads, similar across tissue types. General study findings and limits: The top-250-clone fraction was significantly higher in tumors than in blood (p = 0.039).

Out of unsorted whole blood came the blood RNA, and germline DNA was extracted as well. Peripheral blood, around 4 milliliters, was collected prior to surgery. Germline assignment: CDR1 MNHNS and CDR2 SASEGT. CDR3 size: 13 residues. The template, about 550 ng total RNA, yielded TCR beta cDNA made with a constant-region primer. Nested multiplex PCR, run for three rounds with slightly modified ARM-PCR, yielded TCR beta libraries. Amplification in the first two PCR rounds was performed using TRBV1-TRBV30 forward primers and a C-beta reverse primer for roughly 9 cycles each. A single record per CDR3 protein comes from TCRdb applying MiXCR to the multiplex PCR reads. The table lists about 310,000 distinct CDR3 sequences, around three fifths of them singletons. Concerning this clonotype itself: What it binds is unknown. Germline is not matched at one junction end, which may reflect a read error.

The receptor was isolated from a woman aged 30 to 39 with primary liver carcinoma and hepatitis B virus infection. The material sequenced was peripheral blood. This chain links TRBV6-1 with TRBJ1-3; D unresolved. In DNA, the CDR3 is TGCGCCAGCCTTACTTCCACAGGAAACACCATATATTTT. Translation gives CASLTSTGNTIYF.